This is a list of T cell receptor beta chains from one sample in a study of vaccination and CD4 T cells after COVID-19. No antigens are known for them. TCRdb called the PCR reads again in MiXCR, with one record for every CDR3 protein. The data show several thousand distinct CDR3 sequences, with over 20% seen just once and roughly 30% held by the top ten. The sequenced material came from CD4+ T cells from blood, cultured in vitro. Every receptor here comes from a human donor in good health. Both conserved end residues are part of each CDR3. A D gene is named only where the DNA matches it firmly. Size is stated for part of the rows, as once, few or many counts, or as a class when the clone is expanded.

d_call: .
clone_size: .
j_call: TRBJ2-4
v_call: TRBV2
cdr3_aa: CAAFPLGGQPGSRYF
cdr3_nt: TGTGCAGCTTTCCCTCTCGGAGGGCAACCCGGGAGTCGGTACTTC

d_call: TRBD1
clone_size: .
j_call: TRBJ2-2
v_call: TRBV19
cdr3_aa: CASSIGQGIGELFF
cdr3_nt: TGTGCCAGTAGTATCGGACAGGGAATCGGGGAGCTGTTTTTT

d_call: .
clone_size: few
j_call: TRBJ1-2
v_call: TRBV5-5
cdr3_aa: CASTPESRVPPLHGYTF
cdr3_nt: TGTGCCAGCACCCCCGAGAGCAGGGTGCCCCCGCTTCATGGCTACACCTTC

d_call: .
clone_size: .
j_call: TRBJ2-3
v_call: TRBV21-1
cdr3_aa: CASSEMVTSTDTQYF
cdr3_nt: TGTGCCAGCAGCGAAATGGTAACTTCCACAGATACGCAGTATTTT

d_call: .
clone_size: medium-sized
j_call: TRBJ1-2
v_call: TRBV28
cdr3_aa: CASSLMDYGYTF
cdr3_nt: TGTGCCAGCAGTTTAATGGATTATGGCTACACCTTC

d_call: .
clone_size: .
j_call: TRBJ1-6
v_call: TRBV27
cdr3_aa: CASSYRSSHNSPLHF
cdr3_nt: TGTGCCAGCAGTTACAGGAGCTCCCATAATTCACCCCTCCACTTT

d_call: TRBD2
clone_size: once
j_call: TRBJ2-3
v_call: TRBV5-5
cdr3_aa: CASTKLAGGPADTQYF
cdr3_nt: TGTGCCAGCACCAAACTAGCGGGGGGGCCCGCAGATACGCAGTATTTT

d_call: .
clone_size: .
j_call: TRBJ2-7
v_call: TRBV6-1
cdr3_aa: CASSVTDLREQYF
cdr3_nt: TGTGCCAGCAGCGTGACTGACCTACGCGAGCAGTACTTC

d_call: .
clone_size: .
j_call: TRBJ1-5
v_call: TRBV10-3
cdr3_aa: CAISDEGGPNQPQHF
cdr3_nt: TGTGCCATCAGTGACGAGGGGGGCCCAAATCAGCCCCAGCATTTT

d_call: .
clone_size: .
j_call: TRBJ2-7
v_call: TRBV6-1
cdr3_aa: CASSDKYYEQYF
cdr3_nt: TGTGCCAGCAGTGACAAGTACTACGAGCAGTACTTC

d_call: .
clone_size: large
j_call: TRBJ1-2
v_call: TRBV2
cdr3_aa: CASSDSGTRVGYTF
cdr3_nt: TGTGCCAGCAGTGACTCCGGGACAAGGGTTGGCTACACCTTC

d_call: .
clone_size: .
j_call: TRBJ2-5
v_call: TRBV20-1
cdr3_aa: CSARGSVQETQYF
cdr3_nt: TGCAGTGCTAGAGGGAGCGTCCAAGAGACCCAGTACTTC

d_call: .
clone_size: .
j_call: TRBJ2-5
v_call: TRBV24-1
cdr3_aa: CATSDGGLGETQYF
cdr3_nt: TGTGCCACCAGTGATGGGGGGTTAGGGGAGACCCAGTACTTC

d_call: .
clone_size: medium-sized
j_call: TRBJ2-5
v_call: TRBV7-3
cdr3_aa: CASSLGDGTQYF
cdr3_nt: TGTGCCAGCAGCTTAGGGGACGGGACCCAGTACTTC

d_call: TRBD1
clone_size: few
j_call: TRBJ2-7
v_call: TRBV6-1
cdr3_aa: CASASGQGLYEQYF
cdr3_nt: TGTGCCAGCGCCTCGGGACAGGGCCTCTACGAGCAGTACTTC

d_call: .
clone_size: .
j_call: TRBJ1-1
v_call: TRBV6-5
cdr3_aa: CASSYGHPDTEAFF
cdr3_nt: TGTGCCAGCAGTTACGGACACCCGGACACTGAAGCTTTCTTT

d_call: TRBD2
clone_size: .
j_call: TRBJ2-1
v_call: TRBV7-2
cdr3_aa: CASSLVSGGRNEQFF
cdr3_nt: TGTGCCAGCAGCTTAGTCAGCGGGGGAAGGAATGAGCAGTTCTTC

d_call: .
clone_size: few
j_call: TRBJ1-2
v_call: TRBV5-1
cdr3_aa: CASSLALDNYGYTF
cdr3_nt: TGCGCCAGCAGCTTGGCCCTGGATAACTATGGCTACACCTTC

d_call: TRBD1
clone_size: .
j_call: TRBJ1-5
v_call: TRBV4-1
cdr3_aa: CASSHLSGQGYATGNQPQHF
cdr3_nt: TGCGCCAGCAGCCATCTTTCCGGACAGGGATACGCCACCGGCAATCAGCCCCAGCATTTT

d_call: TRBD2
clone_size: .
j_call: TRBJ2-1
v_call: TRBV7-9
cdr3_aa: CASSLGGGGLAGPSSYNEQFF
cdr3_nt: TGTGCCAGCAGCTTAGGGGGAGGGGGACTAGCGGGGCCAAGCTCCTACAATGAGCAGTTCTTC

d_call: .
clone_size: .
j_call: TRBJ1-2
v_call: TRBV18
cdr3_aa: CASSPSAELHYGYTF
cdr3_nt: TGTGCCAGCTCACCTTCGGCAGAGCTTCACTATGGCTACACCTTC

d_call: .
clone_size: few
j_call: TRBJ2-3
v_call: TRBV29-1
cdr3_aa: CSVVDTGAGTDTQYF
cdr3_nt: TGCAGCGTTGTGGATACGGGGGCGGGCACAGATACGCAGTATTTT

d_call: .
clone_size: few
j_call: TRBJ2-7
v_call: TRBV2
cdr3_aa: CASSVGGIYEQYF
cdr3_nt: TGTGCCAGCAGTGTCGGCGGCATCTACGAGCAGTACTTC

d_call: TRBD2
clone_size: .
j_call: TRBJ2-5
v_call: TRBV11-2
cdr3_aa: CASSFNSGGSETQYF
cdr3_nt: TGTGCCAGCAGCTTCAATAGCGGGGGTTCAGAGACCCAGTACTTC

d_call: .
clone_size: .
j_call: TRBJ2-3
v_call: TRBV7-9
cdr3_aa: CASSLTGGGTQYF
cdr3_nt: TGTGCCAGCAGCCTCACAGGAGGTGGTACGCAGTATTTT

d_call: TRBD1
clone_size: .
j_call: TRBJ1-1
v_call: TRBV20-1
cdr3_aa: CSATTGDIEAFF
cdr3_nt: TGCAGTGCTACCACAGGGGACATTGAAGCTTTCTTT

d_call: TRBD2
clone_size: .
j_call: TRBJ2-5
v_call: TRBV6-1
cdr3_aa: CASSETSGGGETQYF
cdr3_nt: TGTGCCAGCAGTGAAACCAGCGGGGGTGGGGAGACCCAGTACTTC

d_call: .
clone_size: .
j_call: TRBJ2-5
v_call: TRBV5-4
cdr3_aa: CASSLQGSQETQYF
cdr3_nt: TGTGCCAGCAGCTTGCAGGGTTCCCAAGAGACCCAGTACTTC

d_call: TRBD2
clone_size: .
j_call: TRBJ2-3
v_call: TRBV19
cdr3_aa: CASSIGLAGRSTDTQYF
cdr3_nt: TGTGCCAGTAGTATAGGGCTAGCGGGGAGGAGCACAGATACGCAGTATTTT

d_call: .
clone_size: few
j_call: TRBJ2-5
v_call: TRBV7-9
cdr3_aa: CASSLGTDQETQYF
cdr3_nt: TGTGCCAGCAGCTTAGGAACAGACCAAGAGACCCAGTACTTC

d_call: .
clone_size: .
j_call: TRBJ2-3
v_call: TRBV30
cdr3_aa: CAWSSHPTDTQYF
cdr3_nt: TGTGCCTGGAGTTCCCACCCCACAGATACGCAGTATTTT

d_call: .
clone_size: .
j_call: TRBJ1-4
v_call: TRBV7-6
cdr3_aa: CASSLGSNRAEKLFF
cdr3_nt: TGTGCCAGCAGCTTAGGATCGAACAGGGCTGAAAAACTGTTTTTT

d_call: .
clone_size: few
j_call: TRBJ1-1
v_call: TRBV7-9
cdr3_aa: CASSPPQGPTEAFF
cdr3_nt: TGTGCCAGCAGCCCCCCTCAGGGTCCCACTGAAGCTTTCTTT

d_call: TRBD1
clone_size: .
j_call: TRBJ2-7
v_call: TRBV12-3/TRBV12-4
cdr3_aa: CASSRSQGVKQYF
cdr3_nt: TGTGCCAGCAGCCGGAGCCAGGGGGTGAAGCAGTACTTC

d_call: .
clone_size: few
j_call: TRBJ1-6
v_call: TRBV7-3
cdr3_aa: CASSLSSHHNSPLHF
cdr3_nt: TGTGCCAGCAGCTTAAGTTCCCACCATAATTCACCCCTCCACTTT

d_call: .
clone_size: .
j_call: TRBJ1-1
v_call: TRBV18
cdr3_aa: CASSPGSGATEAFF
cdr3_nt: TGTGCCAGCTCACCAGGATCAGGGGCCACTGAAGCTTTCTTT

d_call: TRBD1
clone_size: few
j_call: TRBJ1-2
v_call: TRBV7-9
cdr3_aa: CASSLETGDGYTF
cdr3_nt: TGTGCCAGCAGCTTAGAAACAGGGGACGGCTACACCTTC

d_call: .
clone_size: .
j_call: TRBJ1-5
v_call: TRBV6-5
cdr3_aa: CASSYSSRTFYSNQPQHF
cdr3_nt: TGTGCCAGCAGTTACTCCAGCAGGACCTTCTATAGCAATCAGCCCCAGCATTTT

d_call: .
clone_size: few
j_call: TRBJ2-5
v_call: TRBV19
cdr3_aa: CASSLQHQETQYF
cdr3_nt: TGTGCCAGTAGTTTACAGCACCAAGAGACCCAGTACTTC

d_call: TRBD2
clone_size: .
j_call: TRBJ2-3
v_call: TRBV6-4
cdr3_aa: CASSGGATDTQYF
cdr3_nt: TGTGCCAGCAGCGGGGGGGCCACAGATACGCAGTATTTT

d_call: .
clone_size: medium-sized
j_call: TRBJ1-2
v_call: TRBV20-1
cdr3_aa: CSGRGDNNNYGYTF
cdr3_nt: TGCAGTGGTAGGGGGGATAATAATAACTATGGCTACACCTTC

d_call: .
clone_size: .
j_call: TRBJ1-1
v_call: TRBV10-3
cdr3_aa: CAISEEMNTEAFF
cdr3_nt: TGTGCCATCAGTGAGGAAATGAACACTGAAGCTTTCTTT

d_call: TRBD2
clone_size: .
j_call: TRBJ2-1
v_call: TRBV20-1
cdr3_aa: CSARVAGGRGGYNEQFF
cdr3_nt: TGCAGTGCTAGGGTGGCGGGGGGTCGTGGTGGCTACAATGAGCAGTTCTTC

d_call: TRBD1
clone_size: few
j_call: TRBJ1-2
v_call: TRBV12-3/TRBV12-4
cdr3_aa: CASSPDRGHGYTF
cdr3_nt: TGTGCCAGCAGCCCCGACAGGGGGCATGGCTACACCTTC

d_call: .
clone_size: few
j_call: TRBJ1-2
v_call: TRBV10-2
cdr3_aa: CASSLGPRTNGYTF
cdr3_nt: TGCGCCAGCAGTTTGGGACCGCGGACTAATGGCTACACCTTC

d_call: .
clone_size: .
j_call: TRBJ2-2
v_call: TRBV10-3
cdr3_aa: CAILRERTVTGELFF
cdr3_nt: TGTGCCATCCTTCGGGAGAGGACCGTCACCGGGGAGCTGTTTTTT

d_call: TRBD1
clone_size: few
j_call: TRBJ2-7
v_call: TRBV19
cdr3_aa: CASSISAGTATYEQYF
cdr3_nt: TGTGCCAGTAGTATCAGCGCCGGGACAGCAACCTACGAGCAGTACTTC

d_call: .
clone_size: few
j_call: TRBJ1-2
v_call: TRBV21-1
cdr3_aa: CASSRPKPLLVYGYTF
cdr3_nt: TGTGCCAGCAGCAGGCCAAAACCGCTTCTAGTCTATGGCTACACCTTC

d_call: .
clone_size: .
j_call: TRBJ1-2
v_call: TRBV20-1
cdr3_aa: CSAEVWDGYTF
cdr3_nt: TGCAGTGCTGAGGTCTGGGATGGCTACACCTTC

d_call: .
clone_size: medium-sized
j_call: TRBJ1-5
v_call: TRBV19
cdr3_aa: CASGGSGRQPQHF
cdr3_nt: TGTGCCAGTGGCGGGAGCGGACGGCAGCCCCAGCATTTT

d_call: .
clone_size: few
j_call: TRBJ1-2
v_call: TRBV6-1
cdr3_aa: CASRSGPVNYGYTF
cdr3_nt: TGTGCCAGCAGATCCGGACCGGTCAATTATGGCTACACCTTC

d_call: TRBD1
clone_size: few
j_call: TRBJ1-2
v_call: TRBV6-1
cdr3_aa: CASSLSGTGGGYTF
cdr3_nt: TGTGCCAGCAGTCTATCCGGGACAGGGGGTGGCTACACCTTC

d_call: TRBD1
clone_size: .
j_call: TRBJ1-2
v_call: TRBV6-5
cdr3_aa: CASSWGTEPNYGYTF
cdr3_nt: TGTGCCAGCAGTTGGGGGACAGAGCCTAACTATGGCTACACCTTC

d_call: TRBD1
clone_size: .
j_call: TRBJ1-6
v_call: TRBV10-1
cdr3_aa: CASSSGQGNSPLHF
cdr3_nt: TGCGCCAGCAGCAGCGGACAGGGTAATTCACCCCTCCACTTT